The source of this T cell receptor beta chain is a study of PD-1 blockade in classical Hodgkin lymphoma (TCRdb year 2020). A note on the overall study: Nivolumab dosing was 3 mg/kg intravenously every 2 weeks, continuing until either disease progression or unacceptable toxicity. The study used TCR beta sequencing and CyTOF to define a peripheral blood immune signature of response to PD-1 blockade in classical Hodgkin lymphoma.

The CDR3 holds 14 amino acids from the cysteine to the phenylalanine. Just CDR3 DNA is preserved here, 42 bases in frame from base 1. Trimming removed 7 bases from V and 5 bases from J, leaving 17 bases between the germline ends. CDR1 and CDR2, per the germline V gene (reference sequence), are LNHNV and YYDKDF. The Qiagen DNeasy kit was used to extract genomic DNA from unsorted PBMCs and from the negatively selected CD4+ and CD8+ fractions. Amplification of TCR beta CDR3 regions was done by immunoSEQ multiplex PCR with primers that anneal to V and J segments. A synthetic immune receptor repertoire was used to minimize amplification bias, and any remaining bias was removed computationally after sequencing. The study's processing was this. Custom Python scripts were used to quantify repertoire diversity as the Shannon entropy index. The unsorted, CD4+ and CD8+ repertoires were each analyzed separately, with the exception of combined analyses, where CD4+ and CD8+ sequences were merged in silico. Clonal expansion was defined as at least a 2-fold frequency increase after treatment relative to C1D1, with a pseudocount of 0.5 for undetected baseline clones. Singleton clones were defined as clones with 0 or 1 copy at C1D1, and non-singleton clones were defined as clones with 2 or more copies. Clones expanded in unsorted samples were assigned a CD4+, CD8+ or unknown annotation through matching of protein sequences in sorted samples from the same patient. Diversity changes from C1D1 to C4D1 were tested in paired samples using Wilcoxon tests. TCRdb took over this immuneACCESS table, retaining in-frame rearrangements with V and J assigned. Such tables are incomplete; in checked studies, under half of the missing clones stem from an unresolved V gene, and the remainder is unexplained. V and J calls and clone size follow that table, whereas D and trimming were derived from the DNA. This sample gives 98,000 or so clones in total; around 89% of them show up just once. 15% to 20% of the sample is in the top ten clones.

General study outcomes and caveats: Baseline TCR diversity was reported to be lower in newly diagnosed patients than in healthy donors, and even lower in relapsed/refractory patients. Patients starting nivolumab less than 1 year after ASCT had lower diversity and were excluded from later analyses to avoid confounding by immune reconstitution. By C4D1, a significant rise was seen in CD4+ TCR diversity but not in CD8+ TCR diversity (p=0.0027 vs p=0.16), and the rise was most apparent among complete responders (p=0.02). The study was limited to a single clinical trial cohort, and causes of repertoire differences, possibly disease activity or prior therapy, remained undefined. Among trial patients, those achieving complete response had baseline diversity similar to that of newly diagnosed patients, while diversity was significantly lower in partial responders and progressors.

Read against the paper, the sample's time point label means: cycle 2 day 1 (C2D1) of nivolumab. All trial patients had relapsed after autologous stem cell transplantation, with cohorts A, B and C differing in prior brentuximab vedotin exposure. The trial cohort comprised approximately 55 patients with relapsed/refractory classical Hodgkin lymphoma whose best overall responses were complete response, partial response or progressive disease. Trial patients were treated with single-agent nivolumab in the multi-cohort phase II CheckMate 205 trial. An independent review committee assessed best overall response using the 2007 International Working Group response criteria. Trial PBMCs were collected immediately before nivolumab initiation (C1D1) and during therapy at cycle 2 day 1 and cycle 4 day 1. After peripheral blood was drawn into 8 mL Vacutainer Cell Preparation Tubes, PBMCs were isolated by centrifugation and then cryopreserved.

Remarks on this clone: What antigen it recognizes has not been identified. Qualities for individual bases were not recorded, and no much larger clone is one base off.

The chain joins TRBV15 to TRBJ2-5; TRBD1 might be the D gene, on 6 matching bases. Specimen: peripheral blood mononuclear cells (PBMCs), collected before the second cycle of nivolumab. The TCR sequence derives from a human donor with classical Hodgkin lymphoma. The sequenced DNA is TGTGCCACCACGCAGCTGGGGGCGTGGGAGACCCAGTACTTC. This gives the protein CATTQLGAWETQYF.